The 10 T cell receptor beta chains reported below all come from one sample, sequenced in a study of blood T cell repertoires in COVID-19. Generated by immunoSEQ multiplex PCR, the TCRdb table keeps only in-frame clones and is missing some. The table includes about 180,000 clones, around 86% detected once. The source material was peripheral blood. The receptors were gathered from a man between 50 and 59 years old with active or convalescent COVID-19.

The chain combines TRBV3-1 (or the pseudogene TRBV3-2) with TRBJ1-3; no firm D call. This CDR3 region has 13 residues. V was clipped by 1 base and J by 2 bases, with 3 bases between them. Germline lookup yields CDR1 LGHDT and CDR2 YNNKEL (reference sequence). The CDR3 coding sequence is TGTGCCAGCAGCCAAGTCACTGGAAACACCATATATTTT. It specifies CASSQVTGNTIYF.

V is TRBV3-1 (or the pseudogene TRBV3-2) and J is TRBJ2-1, with D possibly matching TRBD2 (6 bases). CDR1 LGHDT and CDR2 YNNKEL come from the germline V gene (reference sequence). Trimming left V 0 bases short and J 1 base short, with 16 bases between. This CDR3 is 18 amino acids long. CDR3 protein: CASSQEFPGTGSYNEQFF. The CDR3 DNA reads TGTGCCAGCAGCCAAGAGTTCCCCGGGACTGGGTCCTACAATGAGCAGTTCTTC.

The CDR3 region has the DNA TGTGCCAGCAGTCCCGACAGTAACACTGAAGCTTTCTTT. Protein: CASSPDSNTEAFF. The chain combines TRBV12-3 or TRBV12-4 with TRBJ1-1; D is possibly TRBD1 (5 bases). Trimming stripped 5 bases from V and 2 bases from J, with 9 bases between. CDR3 length: 13 residues.

This clone was seen just once. CDR3 in amino acids: CASSSAQHYQETQYF. In nucleotides, the CDR3 is TGCGCCAGCAGTAGCGCGCAGCATTACCAAGAGACCCAGTACTTC. V and J are TRBV5-1 and TRBJ2-5; a weak D match, TRBD2 (5 bases). The CDR3 is made up of 15 amino acids. V lost 5 bases to trimming and J lost 0 bases, with 14 bases between them. The germline CDR1 and CDR2 sequences are SGHRS and YFSETQ.

This sequence joins TRBV28 and TRBJ1-4; maybe TRBD1 (6 bases). The ends were cut back, 4 bases at V and 4 bases at J, with 10 bases in the middle. This CDR3 region has 14 residues. CDR1 and CDR2 (germline): MDHEN, SYDVKM. The CDR3 spells CASSSGQSNEKLFF. The CDR3 bases are TGTGCCAGCAGTTCAGGACAGAGTAATGAAAAACTGTTTTTT.

This clone was seen only once. Other DNA sequences within the sample encode an identical CDR3. This chain uses TRBV5-1 with TRBJ2-2; the match to TRBD1 covers 7 bases. This CDR3 has 17 residues. The germline CDR1 and CDR2 sequences are SGHRS and YFSETQ. With V trimmed by 4 bases and J by 2 bases, 11 bases remained unmatched. The CDR3 spells CASSHRTGTANTGELFF. In DNA, the CDR3 is TGCGCCAGCAGCCATAGAACCGGGACAGCAAACACCGGGGAGCTGTTTTTT.

The V call is TRBV6-5, the J call TRBJ1-2; 8 nucleotides line up with TRBD1. The CDR3 length is 14 residues. V shed 5 bases and J 7 bases; nucleotides not matched to a gene: 9. Germline V CDR1 and CDR2: MNHEY, SVGAGI. CDR3: CASSKSDRGSGYTF. Here the CDR3 DNA reads TGTGCCAGCAGTAAAAGCGACAGGGGATCTGGCTACACCTTC.

This clone has only a few counts. The chain couples TRBV29-1 to TRBJ2-5; weak D call: TRBD2 (5 bases). The CDR3 is made up of 12 amino acids. Germline values: CDR1 SQVTM, CDR2 ANQGSEA. The V gene lost 5 bases and the J gene lost 0 bases, with 7 bases spanning the gap. The CDR3 loop is CSVRSDQETQYF. CDR3 DNA: TGCAGCGTTCGTAGCGACCAAGAGACCCAGTACTTC.

The chain combines TRBV9 with TRBJ2-4, with 7 bases fitting TRBD1. The CDR3 length is 18 residues. Germline CDR1 is SGDLS and CDR2 is YYNGEE. V was clipped by 8 bases and J by 0 bases; unmatched bases: 17. This chain's CDR3 is CARTWTGGFGLAKNIQYF. The CDR3 nucleotides are TGTGCCAGGACGTGGACAGGCGGTTTTGGGCTAGCCAAAAACATTCAGTACTTC. Variable domain in full (rest from reference TRBV9 and TRBJ2-4): DSGVTQTPKHLITATGQRVTLRCSPRSGDLSVYWYQQSLDQGLQFLIQYYNGEERAKGNILERFSAQQFPDLHSELNLSSLELGDSALYFCARTWTGGFGLAKNIQYFGAGTRLSVL.

The J gene is TRBJ1-3, the V gene TRBV9, with unresolved D. V dropped 4 bases and J dropped 4 bases, with 9 bases sitting between them. The germline V gene has CDR1 SGDLS and CDR2 YYNGEE. CDR3 length: 13 residues. CDR3 amino acids: CASSTSEGNTIYF. CDR3 DNA sequence: TGTGCCAGCAGCACGAGCGAGGGAAACACCATATATTTT.